This TCR beta chain came from a study of cytomegalovirus exposure and HLA in healthy donors. PCR amplification relied on 60 Vbeta primers (plus 13 Jbeta primers). Produced via immunoSEQ multiplex PCR; TCRdb's table is partial and in-frame only. The repertoire holds roughly 180,000 clones, with approximately 81% as singletons. Note on this clone: Its cognate antigen is unknown.

Study-level results: Sequencing probably produced one cluster of sequence variants that were highly shared.

Germline lookup yields CDR1 MDHEN and CDR2 SYDVKM. Trimming removed 5 bases from V and 3 bases from J; junction bases left unmatched: 9. The length of the CDR3 is 16 residues. The sample consisted of PBMCs. The TCR sequence derives from a woman in her late teens or twenties in good health and CMV-seronegative. The chain employs TRBV28 and TRBJ1-4, with 7 bases lining up with TRBD1. The CDR3: CASSPADRVPNEKLFF. As DNA, the CDR3 is TGTGCCAGCAGTCCGGCAGACAGGGTTCCTAATGAAAAACTGTTTTTT.